This T cell receptor (beta chain) was observed in a study of cytotoxic CD8 clonotypes in ibrutinib-treated CLL. Study-wide points: Higher clonality was seen at ibrutinib response and a return toward baseline at progression.

Looked up from germline, CDR1 is SGHTA and CDR2 is FQGNSA. This CDR3 is 14 amino acids long. With V trimmed by 2 bases and J by 4 bases, 2 bases remained unmatched. Remarks on this clone: Antigen specificity is unknown.

Repertoires were generated with immunoSEQ multiplex PCR, while TCRdb's copy carries only in-frame clones and drops some. Of roughly 150,000 clones listed, around 76% are singletons. The chain employs TRBV7-2 and TRBJ1-2, with TRBD1 matching 9 bases. This receptor was taken from a human donor with chronic lymphocytic leukemia. Sample: PBMCs, taken after 24 months of ibrutinib treatment. CDR3 amino acids: CASSLLGQGYGYTF. CDR3 in DNA: TGTGCCAGCAGCTTATTGGGACAGGGCTATGGCTACACCTTC.